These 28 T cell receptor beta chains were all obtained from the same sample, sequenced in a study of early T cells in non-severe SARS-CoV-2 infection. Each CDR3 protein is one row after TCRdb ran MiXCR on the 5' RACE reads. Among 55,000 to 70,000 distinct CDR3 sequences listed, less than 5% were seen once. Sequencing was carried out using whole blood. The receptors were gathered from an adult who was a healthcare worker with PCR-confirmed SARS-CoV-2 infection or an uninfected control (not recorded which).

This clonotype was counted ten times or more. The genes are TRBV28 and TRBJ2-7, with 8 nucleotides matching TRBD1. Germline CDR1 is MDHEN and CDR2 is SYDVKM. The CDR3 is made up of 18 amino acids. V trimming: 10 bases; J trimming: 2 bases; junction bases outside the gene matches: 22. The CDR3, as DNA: TGTGCCACCCTCGGCCGGGGACAGGCAACCTTTCAAGCCTACGAGCAGTACTTC. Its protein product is CATLGRGQATFQAYEQYF.

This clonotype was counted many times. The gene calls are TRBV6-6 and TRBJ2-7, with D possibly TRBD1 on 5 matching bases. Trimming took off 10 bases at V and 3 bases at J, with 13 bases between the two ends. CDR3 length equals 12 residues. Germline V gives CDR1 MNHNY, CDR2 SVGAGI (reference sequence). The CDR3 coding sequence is TGTGCCACTGGGGCTAGTCACTACGAGCAGTACTTC. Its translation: CATGASHYEQYF.

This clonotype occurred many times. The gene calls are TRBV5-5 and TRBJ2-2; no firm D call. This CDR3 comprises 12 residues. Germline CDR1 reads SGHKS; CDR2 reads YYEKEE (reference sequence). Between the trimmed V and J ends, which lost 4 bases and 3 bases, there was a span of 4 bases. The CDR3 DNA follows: TGTGCCAGCAGCCGGTACACCGGGGAGCTGTTTTTT. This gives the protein CASSRYTGELFF.

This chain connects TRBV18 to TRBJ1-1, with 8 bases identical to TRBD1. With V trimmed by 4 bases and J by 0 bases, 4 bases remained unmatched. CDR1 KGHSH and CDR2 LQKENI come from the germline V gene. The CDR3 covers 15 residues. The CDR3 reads CASSRDRFMNTEAFF. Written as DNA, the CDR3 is TGTGCCAGCTCACGGGACAGGTTCATGAACACTGAAGCTTTCTTT.

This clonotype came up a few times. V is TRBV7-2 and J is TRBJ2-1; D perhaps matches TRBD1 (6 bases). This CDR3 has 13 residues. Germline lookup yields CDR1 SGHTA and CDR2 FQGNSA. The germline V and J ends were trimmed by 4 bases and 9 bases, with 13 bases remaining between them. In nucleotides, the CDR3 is TGTGCCAGCAGCTCGTACTGGGACACTGAGCAGTTCTTC. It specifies CASSSYWDTEQFF.

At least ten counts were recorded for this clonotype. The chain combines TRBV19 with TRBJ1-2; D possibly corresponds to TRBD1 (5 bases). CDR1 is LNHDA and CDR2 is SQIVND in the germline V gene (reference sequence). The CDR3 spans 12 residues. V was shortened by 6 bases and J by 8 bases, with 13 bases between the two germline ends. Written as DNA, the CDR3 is TGTGCCAGTAGCTGGGAGGGGCGCGGCTACACCTTC. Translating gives CASSWEGRGYTF.

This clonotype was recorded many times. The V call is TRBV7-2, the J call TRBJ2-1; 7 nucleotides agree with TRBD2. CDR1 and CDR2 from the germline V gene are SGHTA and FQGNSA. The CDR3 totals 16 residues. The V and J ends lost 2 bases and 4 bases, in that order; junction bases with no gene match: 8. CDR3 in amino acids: CASSLRRGLPYNEQFF. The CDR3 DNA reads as TGTGCCAGCAGCTTAAGGAGGGGACTACCATACAATGAGCAGTTCTTC.

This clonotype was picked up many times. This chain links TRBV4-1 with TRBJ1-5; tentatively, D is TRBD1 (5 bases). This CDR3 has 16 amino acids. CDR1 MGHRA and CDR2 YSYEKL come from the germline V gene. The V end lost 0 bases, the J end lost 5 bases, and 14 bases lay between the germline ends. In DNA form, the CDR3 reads TGCGCCAGCAGCCAAGATGGTTTGGGGGGGTATCAGCCCCAGCATTTT. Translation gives CASSQDGLGGYQPQHF.

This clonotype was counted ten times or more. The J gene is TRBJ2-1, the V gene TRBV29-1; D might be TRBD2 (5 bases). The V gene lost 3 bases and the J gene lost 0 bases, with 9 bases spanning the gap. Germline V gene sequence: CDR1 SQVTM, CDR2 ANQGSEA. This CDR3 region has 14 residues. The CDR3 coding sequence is TGCAGCGTTGATAGGGAGTTCTCCTACAATGAGCAGTTCTTC. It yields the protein CSVDREFSYNEQFF.

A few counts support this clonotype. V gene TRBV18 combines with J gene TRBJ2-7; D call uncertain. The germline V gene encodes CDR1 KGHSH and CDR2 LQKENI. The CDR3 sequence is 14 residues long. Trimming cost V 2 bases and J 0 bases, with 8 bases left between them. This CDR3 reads CASSPVWDSYEQYF. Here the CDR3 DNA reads TGTGCCAGCTCACCAGTTTGGGACTCCTACGAGCAGTACTTC. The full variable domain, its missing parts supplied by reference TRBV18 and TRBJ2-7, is NAGVMQNPRHLVRRRGQEARLRCSPMKGHSHVYWYRQLPEEGLKFMVYLQKENIIDESGMPKERFSAEFPKEGPSILRIQQVVRGDSAAYFCASSPVWDSYEQYFGPGTRLTVT.

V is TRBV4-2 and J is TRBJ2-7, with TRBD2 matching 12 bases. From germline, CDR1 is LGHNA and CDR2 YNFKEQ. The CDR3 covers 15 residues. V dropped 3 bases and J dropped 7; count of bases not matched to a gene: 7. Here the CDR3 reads CASSQGTSGPLEQYF. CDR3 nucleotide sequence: TGTGCCAGCAGCCAGGGGACTAGCGGGCCTCTGGAGCAGTACTTC.

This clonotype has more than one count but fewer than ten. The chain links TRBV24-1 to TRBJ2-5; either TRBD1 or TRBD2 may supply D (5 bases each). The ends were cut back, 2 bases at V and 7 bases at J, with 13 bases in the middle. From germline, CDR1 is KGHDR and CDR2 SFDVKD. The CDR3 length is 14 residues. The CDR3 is CATSDYGERGTQYF. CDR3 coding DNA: TGTGCCACCAGTGATTACGGGGAGAGGGGGACCCAGTACTTC.

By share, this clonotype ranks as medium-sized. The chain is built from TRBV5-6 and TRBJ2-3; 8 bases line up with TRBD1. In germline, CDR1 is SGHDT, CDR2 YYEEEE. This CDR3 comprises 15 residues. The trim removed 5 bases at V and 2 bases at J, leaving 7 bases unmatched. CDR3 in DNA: TGTGCCAGCAGTTCTAGGGACAGGTCCACAGATACGCAGTATTTT. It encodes CASSSRDRSTDTQYF.

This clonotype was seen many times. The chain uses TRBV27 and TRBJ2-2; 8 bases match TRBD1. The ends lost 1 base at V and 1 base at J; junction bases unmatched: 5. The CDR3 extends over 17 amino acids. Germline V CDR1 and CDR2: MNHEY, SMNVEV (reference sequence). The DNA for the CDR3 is TGTGCCAGCAGTTTATTATCAGGACAGGGGAACACCGGGGAGCTGTTTTTT. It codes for CASSLLSGQGNTGELFF.

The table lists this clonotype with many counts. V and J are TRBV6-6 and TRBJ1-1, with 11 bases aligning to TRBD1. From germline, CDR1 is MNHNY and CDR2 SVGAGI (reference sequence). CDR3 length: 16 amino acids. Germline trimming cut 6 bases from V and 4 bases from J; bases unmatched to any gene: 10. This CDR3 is CASRPGTGGGSTEAFF. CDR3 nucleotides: TGTGCCAGCAGGCCCGGGACAGGGGGAGGGAGCACTGAAGCTTTCTTT.

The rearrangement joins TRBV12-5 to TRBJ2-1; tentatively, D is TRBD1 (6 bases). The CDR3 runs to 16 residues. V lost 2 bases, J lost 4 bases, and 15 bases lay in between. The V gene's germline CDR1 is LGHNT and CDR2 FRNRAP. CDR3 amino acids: CASGLTRGEGYNEQFF. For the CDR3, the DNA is TGTGCTAGTGGTTTGACCAGGGGAGAGGGGTACAATGAGCAGTTCTTC.

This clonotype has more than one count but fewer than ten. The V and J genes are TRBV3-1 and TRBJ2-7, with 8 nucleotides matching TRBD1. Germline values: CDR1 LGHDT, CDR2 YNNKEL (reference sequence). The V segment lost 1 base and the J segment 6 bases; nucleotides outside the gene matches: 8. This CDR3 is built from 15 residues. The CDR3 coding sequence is TGTGCCAGCAGCCAAGGCGTTCGGACAGGGATCGAGCAGTACTTC. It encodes CASSQGVRTGIEQYF.

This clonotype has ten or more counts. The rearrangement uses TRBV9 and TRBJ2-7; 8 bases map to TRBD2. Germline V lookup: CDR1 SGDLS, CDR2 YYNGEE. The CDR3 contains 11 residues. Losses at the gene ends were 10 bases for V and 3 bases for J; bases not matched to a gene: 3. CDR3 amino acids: CASGGGYEQYF. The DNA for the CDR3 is TGTGCCTCCGGGGGGGGCTACGAGCAGTACTTC.

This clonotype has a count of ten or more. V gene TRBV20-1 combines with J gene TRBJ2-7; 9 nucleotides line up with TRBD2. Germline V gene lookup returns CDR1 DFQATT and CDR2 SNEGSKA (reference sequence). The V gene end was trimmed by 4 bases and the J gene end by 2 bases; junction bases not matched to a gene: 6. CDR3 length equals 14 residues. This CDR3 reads CSAKDSSGTYEQYF. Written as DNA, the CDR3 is TGCAGTGCTAAGGATTCTAGCGGGACCTACGAGCAGTACTTC.

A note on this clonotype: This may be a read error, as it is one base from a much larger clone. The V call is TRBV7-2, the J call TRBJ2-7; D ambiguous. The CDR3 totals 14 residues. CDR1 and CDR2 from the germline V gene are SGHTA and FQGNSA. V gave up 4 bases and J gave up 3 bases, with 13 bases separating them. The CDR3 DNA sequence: TGTGCCAGCAGCTCCATGCAGGACCACTACGAGCAGTACTTC. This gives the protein CASSSMQDHYEQYF.

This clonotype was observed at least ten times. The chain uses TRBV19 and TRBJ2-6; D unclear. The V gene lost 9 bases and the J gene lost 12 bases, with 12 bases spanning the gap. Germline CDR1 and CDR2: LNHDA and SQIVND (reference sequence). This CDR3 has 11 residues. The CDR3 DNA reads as TGTGCCAGCAGTGATTCGCCCGTCCTGACTTTC. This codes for CASSDSPVLTF.

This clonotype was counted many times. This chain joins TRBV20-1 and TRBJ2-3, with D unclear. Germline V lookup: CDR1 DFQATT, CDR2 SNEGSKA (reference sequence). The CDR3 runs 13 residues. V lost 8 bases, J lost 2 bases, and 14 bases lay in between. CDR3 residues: CSPGSITTDTQYF. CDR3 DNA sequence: TGCAGTCCCGGTTCCATAACCACAGATACGCAGTATTTT.

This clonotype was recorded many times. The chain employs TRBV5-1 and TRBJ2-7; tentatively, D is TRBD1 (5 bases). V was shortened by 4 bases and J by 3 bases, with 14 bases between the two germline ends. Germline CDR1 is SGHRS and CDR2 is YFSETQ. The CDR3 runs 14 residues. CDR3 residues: CASSPVAGLYEQYF. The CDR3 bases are TGCGCCAGCAGCCCTGTCGCAGGGCTCTACGAGCAGTACTTC.

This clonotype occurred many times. The CDR3 coding sequence is TGCAGTGCTAGATCGAGGACAGAGATACGAAGGGATACGCAGTATTTT. Encoded protein: CSARSRTEIRRDTQYF. The genes are TRBV20-1 and TRBJ2-3; perhaps TRBD1 as D (6 bases). V was trimmed by 2 bases and J by 6 bases, leaving 21 bases between them. This CDR3 spans 16 amino acids. Germline V gene data show CDR1 as DFQATT and CDR2 as SNEGSKA (reference sequence).

The CDR3 is CASSLDGVTYNEQFF. DNA for the CDR3: TGTGCCAGCAGTTTAGACGGGGTCACCTACAATGAGCAGTTCTTC. This chain joins TRBV12-3 or TRBV12-4 and TRBJ2-1; tentative D call: TRBD2 (5 bases). V lost 1 base and J lost 2, with 9 bases in between. This CDR3 contains 15 residues.

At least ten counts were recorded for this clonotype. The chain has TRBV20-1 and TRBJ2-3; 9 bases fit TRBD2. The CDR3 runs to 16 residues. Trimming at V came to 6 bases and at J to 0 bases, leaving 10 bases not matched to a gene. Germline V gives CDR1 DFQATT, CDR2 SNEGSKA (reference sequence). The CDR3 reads CSAPPSGISSTDTQYF. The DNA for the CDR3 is TGCAGTGCCCCGCCTAGCGGGATATCTAGCACAGATACGCAGTATTTT.

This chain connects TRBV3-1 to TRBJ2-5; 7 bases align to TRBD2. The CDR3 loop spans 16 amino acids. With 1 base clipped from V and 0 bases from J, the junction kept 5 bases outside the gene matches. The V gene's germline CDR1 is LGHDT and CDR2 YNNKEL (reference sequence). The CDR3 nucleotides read TGTGCCAGCAGCCAAGTTCAGAGCGGGAACCAAGAGACCCAGTACTTC. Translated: CASSQVQSGNQETQYF.

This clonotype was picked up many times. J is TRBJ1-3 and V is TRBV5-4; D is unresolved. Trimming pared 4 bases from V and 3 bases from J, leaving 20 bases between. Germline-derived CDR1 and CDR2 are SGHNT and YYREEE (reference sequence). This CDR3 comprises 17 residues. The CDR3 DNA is TGTGCCAGCAGCCCTTCTCTCGGGCAGACTGATGGAAACACCATATATTTT. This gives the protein CASSPSLGQTDGNTIYF.